Each of the 16 T cell receptor beta chains below was sequenced from the same sample in a study of T cell responses to AZD1222 COVID-19 vaccine. The table came from immunoSEQ multiplex PCR; TCRdb's copy has only in-frame clones and leaves some out. The sample shows 110,000 to 150,000 clones, under 95% of them seen only once. The source was peripheral blood, collected on day 0 of AZD1222 vaccination. The receptors shown here come from an adult in good health.

V gene TRBV3-1 (or the pseudogene TRBV3-2) combines with J gene TRBJ2-7; D is unresolved. Trimming stripped 2 bases from V and 6 bases from J, with 8 bases between. The CDR3 sequence is 12 residues long. CDR1 and CDR2 from the germline V gene are LGHDT and YNNKEL (reference sequence). The CDR3: CASSQWRSEQYF. CDR3 DNA: TGTGCCAGCAGCCAATGGCGGAGCGAGCAGTACTTC.

The V gene is TRBV5-6, the J gene TRBJ1-5; a possible D gene is TRBD1 (6 bases). CDR1 and CDR2 from the germline V gene are SGHDT and YYEEEE. The V end was cut by 4 bases, the J end by 0 bases, with 17 bases between. The CDR3 has 17 residues. CDR3 coding DNA: TGTGCCAGCAGCCTTTACAGGGATATATATAGCAATCAGCCCCAGCATTTT. Its protein product is CASSLYRDIYSNQPQHF.

The V gene is TRBV20-1, the J gene TRBJ1-2, with TRBD1 as a possible D gene (5 bases). V gave up 3 bases and J gave up 4 bases, with 15 bases separating them. The CDR3 contains 14 residues. The V gene's germline CDR1 is DFQATT and CDR2 SNEGSKA (reference sequence). In DNA form, the CDR3 reads TGCAGTGCTAGTCCCGGGGGAACATTCTATGGCTACACCTTC. Protein sequence: CSASPGGTFYGYTF.

The rearrangement links TRBV5-5 to TRBJ1-1; D is uncertain. Deletions cut 5 bases from V and 1 base from J, with 18 bases between. Germline CDR1 and CDR2: SGHKS and YYEKEE (reference sequence). The length of the CDR3 is 16 residues. In nucleotides, the CDR3 is TGTGCCAGCAGTCCCCTCCGACCGGGAGCGAACACTGAAGCTTTCTTT. This gives the protein CASSPLRPGANTEAFF.

V usage is TRBV12-3 or TRBV12-4 and J usage is TRBJ1-5; D not certain. This CDR3 spans 13 amino acids. V lost 7 bases and J lost 2, with 9 bases in between. CDR3 nucleotide sequence: TGTGCCAGCACCATTGGGGGCAATCAGCCCCAGCATTTT. Translated, it gives CASTIGGNQPQHF.

This chain joins TRBV27 and TRBJ2-1; 11 bases are shared with TRBD1. This CDR3 has 15 residues. From germline, CDR1 is MNHEY and CDR2 SMNVEV (reference sequence). The V segment lost 5 bases and the J segment 2 bases; nucleotides outside the gene matches: 2. CDR3 DNA: TGTGCCAGCAGTCGGACAGGGGGCCCCTACAATGAGCAGTTCTTC. Its protein is CASSRTGGPYNEQFF.

The chain links TRBV6-1 to TRBJ1-2; D gene unclear. Trimming removed 2 bases from V and 4 bases from J, with 11 bases in between. Looked up from germline, CDR1 is MNHNS and CDR2 is SASEGT. CDR3 length equals 14 residues. The CDR3 reads CASSEYLAGYGYTF. The CDR3 nucleotides read TGTGCCAGCAGTGAATATTTGGCAGGCTATGGCTACACCTTC.

This clone was counted a single time. V usage is TRBV28 and J usage is TRBJ1-5; D uncertain. V was pared by 6 bases and J by 7 bases, with 13 bases between. CDR1 is MDHEN and CDR2 is SYDVKM in the germline V gene. CDR3 length equals 13 residues. CDR3 region: CASSPSTGQPQHF. Written as DNA, the CDR3 is TGTGCCAGCAGCCCCAGTACGGGACAGCCCCAGCATTTT.

The chain joins TRBV2 to TRBJ2-7, with a possible D match to TRBD1 (6 bases). The ends were cut back, 4 bases at V and 3 bases at J, with 10 bases in the middle. The germline gives CDR1 SNHLY, CDR2 FYNNEI. The CDR3 covers 13 residues. The CDR3 protein is CASSGGQNYEQYF. CDR3 nucleotides: TGTGCCAGCAGTGGGGGACAAAACTACGAGCAGTACTTC.

This clone was detected once. The rearrangement joins TRBV7-9 to TRBJ2-2, with D possibly TRBD1 on 5 matching bases. Deletions cut 8 bases from V and 3 bases from J, with 19 bases between. The germline gives CDR1 SEHNR, CDR2 FQNEAQ (reference sequence). This CDR3 is built from 16 residues. CDR3 sequence: CASWEFVRADTGELFF. The CDR3 nucleotides read TGTGCCAGCTGGGAATTTGTCAGGGCGGACACCGGGGAGCTGTTTTTT.

In its sample, this clone was seen a few times. V is TRBV10-1 and J is TRBJ1-5; 9 nucleotides line up with TRBD1. V was clipped by 6 bases and J by 12 bases; unmatched bases: 9. This CDR3 is 13 amino acids long. CDR1 is WNHNN and CDR2 is SYGVQD in the germline V gene (reference sequence). The CDR3 is CASSPGQGHLQHF. Written as DNA, the CDR3 is TGCGCCAGCAGCCCTGGACAGGGGCATCTCCAGCATTTT.

V and J are TRBV20-1 and TRBJ1-2, with D tentatively TRBD1 (5 bases). V was cut by 3 bases and J by 6 bases, with 11 bases left in between. There are 12 residues in the CDR3. Germline V gene lookup returns CDR1 DFQATT and CDR2 SNEGSKA (reference sequence). The CDR3 region is CSASGARHGYTF. For the CDR3, the DNA is TGCAGTGCTAGTGGGGCCCGTCATGGCTACACCTTC.

The rearrangement uses TRBV6-5 and TRBJ1-1, with a weak D call TRBD1 (5 bases). V was shortened by 3 bases and J by 0 bases, with 14 bases between the two germline ends. CDR1 and CDR2 from the germline V gene are MNHEY and SVGAGI. This CDR3 contains 16 residues. Here the CDR3 reads CASSYSRQFMNTEAFF. Here the CDR3 DNA reads TGTGCCAGCAGTTATTCCCGACAGTTCATGAACACTGAAGCTTTCTTT.

The chain recombines TRBV2 with TRBJ1-1; D gene uncertain. Looked up from germline, CDR1 is SNHLY and CDR2 is FYNNEI. The CDR3 consists of 14 residues. The V end was cut by 6 bases, the J end by 1 base, with 12 bases between. CDR3 DNA sequence: TGTGCCAGCAGCGGAACCCAAGGGAACACTGAAGCTTTCTTT. It translates to CASSGTQGNTEAFF.

The chain carries TRBV4-1 and TRBJ1-2, with 7 bases aligning to TRBD1. This CDR3 region has 13 residues. The V gene end was trimmed by 6 bases and the J gene end by 3 bases; junction bases not matched to a gene: 4. The germline V gene encodes CDR1 MGHRA and CDR2 YSYEKL. The CDR3: CASRPTGYYGYTF. The CDR3 region has the DNA TGCGCCAGCAGGCCGACAGGGTACTATGGCTACACCTTC.

The V call is TRBV11-3, the J call TRBJ1-4; possible D gene TRBD1, 5 bases. Germline V gene data show CDR1 as SGHNT and CDR2 as YENEEA. The CDR3 totals 16 residues. Trimming removed 0 bases at V and 4 bases at J, with 12 bases between. The CDR3 sequence: CASSLDIRGHNEKLFF. CDR3 bases: TGTGCCAGCAGCTTAGATATACGGGGCCATAATGAAAAACTGTTTTTT. Based on the CDR3 plus reference TRBV11-3 and TRBJ1-4, the full variable domain is EAGVVQSPRYKIIEKKQPVAFWCNPISGHNTLYWYLQNLGQGPELLIRYENEEAVDDSQLPKDRFSAERLKGVDSTLKIQPAELGDSAVYLCASSLDIRGHNEKLFFGSGTQLSVL.